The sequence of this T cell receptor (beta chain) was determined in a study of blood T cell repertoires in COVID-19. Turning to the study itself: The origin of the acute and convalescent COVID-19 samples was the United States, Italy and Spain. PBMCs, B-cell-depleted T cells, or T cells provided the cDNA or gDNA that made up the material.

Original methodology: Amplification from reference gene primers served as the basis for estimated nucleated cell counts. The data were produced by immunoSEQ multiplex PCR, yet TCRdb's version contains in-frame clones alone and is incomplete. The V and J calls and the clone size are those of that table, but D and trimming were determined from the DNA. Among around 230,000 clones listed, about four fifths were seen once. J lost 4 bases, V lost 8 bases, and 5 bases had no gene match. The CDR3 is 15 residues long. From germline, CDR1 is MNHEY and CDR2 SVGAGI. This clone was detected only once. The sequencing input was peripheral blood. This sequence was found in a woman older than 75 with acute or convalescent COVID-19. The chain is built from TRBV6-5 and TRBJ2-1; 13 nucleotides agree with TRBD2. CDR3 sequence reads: CASRGLAGLYNEQFF. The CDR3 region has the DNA TGTGCCAGCCGGGGACTAGCGGGGTTGTACAATGAGCAGTTCTTC.